A selection of T cell receptor beta chains follows, all from one sample in a study of human CD8 memory T cell subsets. TCRdb reprocessed the 5' RACE reads and keeps a single row for each CDR3 protein, giving no DNA. The sample has 9,500 to 11,000 distinct CDR3 sequences. Sample: CD8+ T cells from PBMCs. All receptors come from a human donor in good health. CDR3s include the opening cysteine and the closing phenylalanine or tryptophan. Each record gives: CDR3 protein, V gene, J gene, CDR3 length, clone size. Where a row states a size, it is once, few, many or the class of an expanded clone; other rows omit it.

CASSLDWTGSDTQYF	TRBV5-1	TRBJ2-3	15	medium-sized
CASSLSVLAGNYEQYF	TRBV5-1	TRBJ2-7	16	.
CSARAPGVVDEQYF	TRBV20-1	TRBJ2-7	14	.
CASSLGGRAQETQYF	TRBV12-3/TRBV12-4	TRBJ2-5	15	.
CSVGTAGGAYNEQFF	TRBV29-1	TRBJ2-1	15	medium-sized
CATRGQRFYGYTF	TRBV12-3/TRBV12-4	TRBJ1-2	13	.
CASSPLAGVTGELFF	TRBV5-5	TRBJ2-2	15	.
CASTQSDPGTQYF	TRBV19	TRBJ2-5	13	.
CAISELVDSYEQYF	TRBV10-3	TRBJ2-7	14	medium-sized
CASSLTTGTPDLPDTQYF	TRBV7-2	TRBJ2-3	18	.
CATGTSGMNNEQFF	TRBV15	TRBJ2-1	14	.
CARIAYPSGSGEWETQYF	TRBV28	TRBJ2-5	18	.
CATSRDFGSREQYF	TRBV15	TRBJ2-7	14	.
CASSNLAGDQETQYF	TRBV11-3	TRBJ2-5	15	.
CASSLKRNTDTQYF	TRBV7-6	TRBJ2-3	14	.
CASSDGQGGPDTQYF	TRBV6-4	TRBJ2-3	15	.
CASSERSGVAYEQYF	TRBV2	TRBJ2-7	15	.
CASSLGDVSNQPQHF	TRBV28	TRBJ1-5	15	.
CASSVDGVMNTEAFF	TRBV9	TRBJ1-1	15	.
CSASYGRGPNQPQHF	TRBV20-1	TRBJ1-5	15	.